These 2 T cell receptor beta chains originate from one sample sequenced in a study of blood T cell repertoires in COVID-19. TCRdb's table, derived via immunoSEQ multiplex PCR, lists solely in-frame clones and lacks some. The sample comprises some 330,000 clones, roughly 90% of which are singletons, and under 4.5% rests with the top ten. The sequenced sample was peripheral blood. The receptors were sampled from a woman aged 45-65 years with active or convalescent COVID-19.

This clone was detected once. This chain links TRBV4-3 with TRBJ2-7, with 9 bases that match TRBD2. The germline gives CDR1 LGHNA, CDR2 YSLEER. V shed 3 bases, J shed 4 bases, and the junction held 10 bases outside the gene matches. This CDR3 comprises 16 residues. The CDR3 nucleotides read TGCGCCAGCAGCCAGGGGGCTAGCGGGGTACATTACGAGCAGTACTTC. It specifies CASSQGASGVHYEQYF.

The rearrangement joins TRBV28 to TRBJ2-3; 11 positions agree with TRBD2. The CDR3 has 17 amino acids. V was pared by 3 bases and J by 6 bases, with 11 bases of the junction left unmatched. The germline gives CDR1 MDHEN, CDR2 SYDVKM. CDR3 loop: CASSFRYTSGSTDTQYF. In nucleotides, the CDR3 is TGTGCCAGCAGTTTCCGCTACACTAGCGGGAGTACGGATACGCAGTATTTT.